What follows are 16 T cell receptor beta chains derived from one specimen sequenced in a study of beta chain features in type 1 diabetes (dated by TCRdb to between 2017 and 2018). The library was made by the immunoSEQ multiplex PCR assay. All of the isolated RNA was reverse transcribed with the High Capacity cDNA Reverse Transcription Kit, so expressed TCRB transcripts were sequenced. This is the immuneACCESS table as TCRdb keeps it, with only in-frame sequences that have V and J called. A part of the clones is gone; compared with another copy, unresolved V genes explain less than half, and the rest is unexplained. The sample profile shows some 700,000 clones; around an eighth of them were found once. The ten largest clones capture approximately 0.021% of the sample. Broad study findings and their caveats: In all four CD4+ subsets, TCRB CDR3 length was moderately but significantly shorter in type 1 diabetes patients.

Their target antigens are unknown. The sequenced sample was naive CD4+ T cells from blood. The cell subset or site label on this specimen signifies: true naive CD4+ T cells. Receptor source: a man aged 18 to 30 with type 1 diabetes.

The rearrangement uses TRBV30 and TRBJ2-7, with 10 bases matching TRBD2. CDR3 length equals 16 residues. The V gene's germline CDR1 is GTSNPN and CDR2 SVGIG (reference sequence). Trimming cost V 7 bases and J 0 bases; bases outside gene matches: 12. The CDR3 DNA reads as TGTGCCTATACTAGCGGGGCGGAACCTAGCTCCTACGAGCAGTACTTC. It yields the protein CAYTSGAEPSSYEQYF.

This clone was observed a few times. The chain's CDR3 is CASSSTPTRGYTF. CDR3 nucleotide sequence: TGTGCCAGCAGTTCGACACCGACCCGTGGCTACACCTTC. V is TRBV6-5 and J is TRBJ1-2; no definite D call. Germline V gene sequence: CDR1 MNHEY, CDR2 SVGAGI. V lost 4 bases, J lost 7 bases, and 13 bases lay in between. The CDR3 extends over 13 amino acids.

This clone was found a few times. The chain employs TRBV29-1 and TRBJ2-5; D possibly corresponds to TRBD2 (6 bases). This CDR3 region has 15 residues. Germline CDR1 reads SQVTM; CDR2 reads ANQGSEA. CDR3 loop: CSVPIRGWREETQYF. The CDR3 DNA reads TGCTCCGTCCCTATCCGAGGGTGGAGGGAAGAGACCCAGTACTTC.

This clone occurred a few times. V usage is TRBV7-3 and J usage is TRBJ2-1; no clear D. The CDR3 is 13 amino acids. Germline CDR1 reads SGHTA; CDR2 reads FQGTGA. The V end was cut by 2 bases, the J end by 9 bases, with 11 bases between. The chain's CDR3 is CASSLYQESEQFF. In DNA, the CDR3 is TGTGCCAGCAGCTTATACCAGGAGAGTGAGCAGTTCTTC.

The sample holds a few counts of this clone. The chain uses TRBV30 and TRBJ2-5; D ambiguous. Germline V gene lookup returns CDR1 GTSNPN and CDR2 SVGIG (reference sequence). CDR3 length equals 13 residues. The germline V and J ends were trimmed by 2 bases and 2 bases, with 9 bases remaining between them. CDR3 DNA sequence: TGTGCCTGGAGTTCCTTGTTTCAAGAGACCCAGTACTTC. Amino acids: CAWSSLFQETQYF. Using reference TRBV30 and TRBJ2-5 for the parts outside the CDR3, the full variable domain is SQTIHQWPATLVQPVGSPLSLECTVEGTSNPNLYWYRQAAGRGLQLLFYSVGIGQISSEVPQNLSASRPQDRQFILSSKKLLLSDSGFYLCAWSSLFQETQYFGPGTRLLVL.

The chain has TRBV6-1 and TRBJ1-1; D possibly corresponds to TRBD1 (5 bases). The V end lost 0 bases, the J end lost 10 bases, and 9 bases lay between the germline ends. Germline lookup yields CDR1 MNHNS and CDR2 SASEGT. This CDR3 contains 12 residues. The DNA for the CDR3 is TGTGCCAGCAGTGAAGCCGCAGGGAGAGCTTTCTTT. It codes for CASSEAAGRAFF.

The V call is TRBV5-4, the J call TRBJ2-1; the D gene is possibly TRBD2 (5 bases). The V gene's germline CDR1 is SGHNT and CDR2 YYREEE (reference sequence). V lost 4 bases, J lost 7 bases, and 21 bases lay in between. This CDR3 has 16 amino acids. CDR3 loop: CASSPQPLGIQNEQFF. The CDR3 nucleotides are TGTGCCAGCAGCCCACAGCCACTAGGTATCCAAAATGAGCAGTTCTTC.

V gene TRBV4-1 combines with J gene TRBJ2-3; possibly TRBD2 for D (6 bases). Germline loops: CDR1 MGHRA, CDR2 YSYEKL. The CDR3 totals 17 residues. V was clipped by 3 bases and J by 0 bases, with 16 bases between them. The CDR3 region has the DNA TGCGCCAGCAGCCACGCCGCGGCGGGGATTAGCACAGATACGCAGTATTTT. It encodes CASSHAAAGISTDTQYF.

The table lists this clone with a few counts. The chain's CDR3 is CASITTRGSAQHF. CDR3 coding DNA: TGTGCCAGCATAACGACGCGGGGCTCGGCCCAGCATTTT. The rearrangement joins TRBV28 to TRBJ1-5; the D gene is possibly TRBD1 (5 bases). The CDR3 extends over 13 amino acids. Per germline, CDR1 MDHEN and CDR2 SYDVKM. V was shortened by 7 bases and J by 11 bases, with 18 bases between the two germline ends.

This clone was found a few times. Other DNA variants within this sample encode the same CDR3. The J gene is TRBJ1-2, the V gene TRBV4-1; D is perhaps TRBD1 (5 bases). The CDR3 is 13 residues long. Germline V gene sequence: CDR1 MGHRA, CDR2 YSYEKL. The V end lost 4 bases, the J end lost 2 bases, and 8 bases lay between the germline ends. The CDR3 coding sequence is TGCGCCAGCAGCCGGGGCGGCAACTATGGCTACACCTTC. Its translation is CASSRGGNYGYTF.

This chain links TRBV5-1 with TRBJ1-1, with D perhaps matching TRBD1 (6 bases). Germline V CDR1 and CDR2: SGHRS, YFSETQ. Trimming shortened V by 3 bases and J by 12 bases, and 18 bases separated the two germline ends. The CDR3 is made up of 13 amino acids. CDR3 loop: CASSSAVRGIPFF. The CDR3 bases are TGCGCCAGCAGCTCTGCAGTCAGGGGTATTCCTTTCTTT.

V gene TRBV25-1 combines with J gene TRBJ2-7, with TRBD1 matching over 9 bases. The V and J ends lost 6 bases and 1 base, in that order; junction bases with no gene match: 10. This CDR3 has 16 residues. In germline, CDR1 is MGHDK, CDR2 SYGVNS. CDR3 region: CASSPGVGQGSYEQYF. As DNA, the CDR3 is TGTGCCAGCAGCCCCGGGGTAGGACAGGGGTCCTACGAGCAGTACTTC.

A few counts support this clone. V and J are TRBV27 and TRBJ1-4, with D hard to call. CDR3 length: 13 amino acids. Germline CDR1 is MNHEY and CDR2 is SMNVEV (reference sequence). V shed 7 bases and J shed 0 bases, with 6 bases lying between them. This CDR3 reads CASNTTTNEKLFF. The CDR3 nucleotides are TGTGCCAGCAATACAACAACTAATGAAAAACTGTTTTTT.

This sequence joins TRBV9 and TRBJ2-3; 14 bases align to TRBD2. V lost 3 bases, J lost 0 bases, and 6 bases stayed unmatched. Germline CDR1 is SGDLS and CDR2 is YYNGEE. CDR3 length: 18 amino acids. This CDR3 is CASSAGLAGDPSTDTQYF. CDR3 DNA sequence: TGTGCCAGCAGCGCGGGACTAGCGGGGGACCCTAGCACAGATACGCAGTATTTT.

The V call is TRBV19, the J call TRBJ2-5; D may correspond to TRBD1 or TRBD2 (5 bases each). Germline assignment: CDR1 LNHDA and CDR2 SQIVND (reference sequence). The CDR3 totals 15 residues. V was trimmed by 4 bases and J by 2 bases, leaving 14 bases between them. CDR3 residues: CASSRGPGKQETQYF. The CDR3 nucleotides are TGTGCCAGTAGTAGAGGGCCAGGGAAACAAGAGACCCAGTACTTC.

This CDR3 is CASSEGSWWVPDTQYF. The CDR3 DNA follows: TGTGCCAGCAGCGAGGGCTCTTGGTGGGTTCCAGATACGCAGTATTTT. V usage is TRBV7-2 and J usage is TRBJ2-3; D possibly corresponds to TRBD2 (5 bases). Trimming cost V 5 bases and J 4 bases, with 19 bases left between them. Germline V gene lookup returns CDR1 SGHTA and CDR2 FQGNSA. The CDR3 totals 16 residues.